The 26 T cell receptor beta chains presented below share a single source sample, sequenced in a study of T cells in Graves' hyperthyroidism and ophthalmopathy. Amplification yielded TCR beta CDR3 regions, with RNA transcripts as the source. Initially, a first-round RT-PCR of the TCR CDR3 employed the HTBI primer set. TCRdb reprocessed the multiplex PCR reads with MiXCR, giving one entry per CDR3 protein. The table records about 350,000 distinct CDR3 sequences, around 15% of them present only once. Sequencing used blood. These receptors all stem from a woman aged 60 to 75 with Graves' ophthalmopathy.

This clonotype has ten or more counts. The chain carries TRBV10-3 and TRBJ2-7, with TRBD2 matching over 11 bases. The V and J ends lost 6 bases and 2 bases, in that order; junction bases with no gene match: 12. CDR3 length: 17 residues. Per germline, CDR1 ENHRY and CDR2 SYGVKD. In DNA, the CDR3 is TGTGCCATCAGCCCCGGGACTAGCGGACGAAATACCTACGAGCAGTACTTC. It specifies CAISPGTSGRNTYEQYF.

The rearrangement joins TRBV27 to TRBJ1-2; 7 bases fit TRBD1. The CDR3 is made up of 14 amino acids. J lost 4 bases, V lost 4 bases, and 6 bases had no gene match. CDR1 and CDR2 (germline): MNHEY, SMNVEV (reference sequence). CDR3: CASSSDRESYGYTF. The CDR3 DNA follows: TGTGCCAGCAGTTCAGACAGGGAGAGCTATGGCTACACCTTC.

This clonotype was observed at least ten times. The chain combines TRBV2 with TRBJ2-5; the match to TRBD1 covers 9 bases. This CDR3 has 14 amino acids. The germline CDR1 and CDR2 sequences are SNHLY and FYNNEI. V lost 5 bases, J lost 1 base, and 2 bases stayed unmatched. CDR3 region: CASSRDRAQETQYF. In DNA, the CDR3 is TGTGCCAGCAGTCGGGACAGGGCCCAAGAGACCCAGTACTTC.

There are many counts of this clonotype. The DNA of the CDR3 is TGTGCCAGCAGACTCGCAAGGCCGGGCGGGCGAAGTGGCACTGAAGCTTTCTTT. This encodes CASRLARPGGRSGTEAFF. V gene TRBV6-1 combines with J gene TRBJ1-1; D is ambiguous. The V gene lost 6 bases and the J gene lost 4 bases, with 27 bases spanning the gap. CDR1 MNHNS and CDR2 SASEGT come from the germline V gene. This CDR3 spans 18 amino acids.

This clonotype was picked up many times. The CDR3, as DNA: TGTGCCAGCGGACTTAGGGGAGGCGGGAATGAGCAGTTCTTC. This codes for CASGLRGGGNEQFF. The rearrangement joins TRBV3-1 to TRBJ2-1, with D possibly TRBD2 on 6 matching bases. V was trimmed by 8 bases and J by 7 bases, leaving 18 bases between them. In germline, CDR1 is LGHDT, CDR2 YNNKEL (reference sequence). CDR3 length equals 14 residues.

This clonotype came up many times. The rearrangement joins TRBV24-1 to TRBJ2-1, with 10 nucleotides matching TRBD2. The CDR3 consists of 19 residues. The junction had 14 bases not matched to a gene; V was cut back by 6 bases and J by 1 base. Germline-derived CDR1 and CDR2 are KGHDR and SFDVKD. The CDR3 region has the DNA TGTGCCACCAGTCGGGGCTCGTGGACTAGCGGACCTTCCTACAATGAGCAGTTCTTC. Protein product: CATSRGSWTSGPSYNEQFF.

The chain recombines TRBV9 with TRBJ2-1; 10 bases map to TRBD2. Germline V gene sequence: CDR1 SGDLS, CDR2 YYNGEE. CDR3 length equals 15 residues. J gave up 9 bases and V 2 bases, and 8 bases lay outside the gene matches. CDR3 coding DNA: TGTGCCAGCAGCGTCGGGCTAGCGGGAGAGGGTGAGCAGTTCTTC. As protein: CASSVGLAGEGEQFF.

This clonotype was observed a handful of times. This chain links TRBV28 with TRBJ2-2; 9 nucleotides align to TRBD1. This CDR3 spans 13 amino acids. With V trimmed by 9 bases and J by 7 bases, 6 bases remained unmatched. Germline V lookup: CDR1 MDHEN, CDR2 SYDVKM. The CDR3 DNA is TGTGCCAGTCACAGGGGGCTGGTCGGGGAGCTGTTTTTT. It yields the protein CASHRGLVGELFF.

This clonotype was detected ten times or more. The genes are TRBV7-8 and TRBJ2-5, with a weak D call TRBD1 (6 bases). The V end lost 0 bases, the J end lost 5 bases, and 10 bases lay between the germline ends. The CDR3 consists of 14 residues. From germline, CDR1 is SGHVS and CDR2 FQNEAQ. CDR3 sequence: CASSLAGAWETQYF. The CDR3 DNA is TGTGCCAGCAGCTTAGCGGGGGCCTGGGAGACCCAGTACTTC.

This clonotype was seen many times. The rearrangement uses TRBV11-2 and TRBJ2-1; the match to TRBD2 covers 10 bases. The CDR3 is made up of 15 amino acids. Germline V CDR1 and CDR2: SGHAT, FQNNGV. The trim removed 5 bases at V and 9 bases at J, leaving 10 bases unmatched. CDR3 sequence (DNA): TGTGCCAGCAGCCCGACTAGCGGGCCCCCCCCTGAGCAGTTCTTC. Translated: CASSPTSGPPPEQFF.

On this clonotype itself: A much larger clone sits a single nucleotide away, making a read error possible. This rearrangement joins TRBV11-2 to TRBJ2-3; D gene ambiguous. Trimming pared 0 bases from V and 4 bases from J, leaving 5 bases between. From germline, CDR1 is SGHAT and CDR2 FQNNGV. The CDR3 is made up of 13 amino acids. Here the CDR3 reads CASSLEIADTQYF. The CDR3 coding sequence is TGTGCCAGCAGCTTAGAGATAGCAGATACGCAGTATTTT.

This clonotype was counted ten times or more. V is TRBV6-6 and J is TRBJ2-7, with 8 nucleotides matching TRBD1. With V trimmed by 0 bases and J by 7 bases, 8 bases remained unmatched. Germline assignment: CDR1 MNHNY and CDR2 SVGAGI (reference sequence). The CDR3 is made up of 15 amino acids. As DNA, the CDR3 is TGTGCCAGCAGTTACTCGCGGACAGGGACAGCGGAGCAGTACTTC. Translation gives CASSYSRTGTAEQYF.

This clonotype came up many times. This rearrangement joins TRBV29-1 to TRBJ1-1, with TRBD1 matching over 7 bases. With 7 bases clipped from V and 4 bases from J, the junction kept 9 bases outside the gene matches. The CDR3 consists of 13 residues. Germline CDR1 reads SQVTM; CDR2 reads ANQGSEA. The CDR3 DNA sequence: TGCAGCGGGGGGGGCAGGGGGGTCACTGAAGCTTTCTTT. Translating gives CSGGGRGVTEAFF.

This clonotype was counted at least ten times. The J gene is TRBJ2-4, the V gene TRBV20-1, with D perhaps TRBD2 (6 bases). Per germline, CDR1 DFQATT and CDR2 SNEGSKA (reference sequence). There are 20 residues in the CDR3. The V and J ends lost 5 bases and 1 base respectively, with 30 bases between them. As DNA, the CDR3 is TGCAGTGCTGGCCGGACGGAACTAGACGGAGGCCTAGCGGCCAAAAACATTCAGTACTTC. It codes for CSAGRTELDGGLAAKNIQYF.

At least ten counts were recorded for this clonotype. This chain links TRBV12-3 or TRBV12-4 with TRBJ2-1; 7 bases are shared with TRBD2. This CDR3 is 18 amino acids long. V dropped 2 bases and J dropped 5; count of bases not matched to a gene: 15. The CDR3 bases are TGTGCCAGCAGTTTAATGTCTCGGGCTAGCGGAAAACACAATGAGCAGTTCTTC. Amino acid sequence: CASSLMSRASGKHNEQFF.

The gene calls are TRBV6-2 or TRBV6-3 and TRBJ2-7; no clear D gene. The CDR3 sequence is 14 residues long. V was shortened by 0 bases and J by 6 bases, with 12 bases between the two germline ends. Germline values: CDR1 MNHEY, CDR2 SVGEGT. CDR3 nucleotide sequence: TGTGCCAGCAGTTACTCGAGGCAGAGCGTCGAGCAGTACTTC. Translation: CASSYSRQSVEQYF.

This clonotype was counted ten times or more. The gene calls are TRBV28 and TRBJ2-1; 10 bases agree with TRBD2. CDR1 is MDHEN, CDR2 SYDVKM, per germline. V lost 10 bases to trimming and J lost 1 base; unmatched junction nucleotides: 10. This CDR3 region has 16 residues. The CDR3 is CATLSGRAGSYNEQFF. As DNA, the CDR3 is TGTGCCACTCTCAGCGGGAGGGCCGGGTCCTACAATGAGCAGTTCTTC. The complete variable domain, with remaining parts taken from reference TRBV28 and TRBJ2-1, reads DVKVTQSSRYLVKRTGEKVFLECVQDMDHENMFWYRQDPGLGLRLIYFSYDVKMKEKGDIPEGYSVSREKKERFSLILESASTNQTSMYLCATLSGRAGSYNEQFFGPGTRLTVL.

This clonotype has a handful of counts. The rearrangement uses TRBV27 and TRBJ2-3; 10 nucleotides line up with TRBD2. V dropped 4 bases and J dropped 4; count of bases not matched to a gene: 5. Germline V gene data show CDR1 as MNHEY and CDR2 as SMNVEV (reference sequence). This CDR3 spans 15 amino acids. In DNA form, the CDR3 reads TGTGCCAGCAGTTGGAGGACTAGCGGTGCAGATACGCAGTATTTT. Translating it yields CASSWRTSGADTQYF.

This clonotype was counted many times. This rearrangement joins TRBV10-3 to TRBJ2-3, with D perhaps matching TRBD2 (5 bases). V was trimmed by 3 bases and J by 2 bases, leaving 12 bases between them. The CDR3 length is 15 residues. Germline CDR1 is ENHRY and CDR2 is SYGVKD. The CDR3 coding sequence is TGTGCCATCAGTGACCCGGGGATCTCCACAGATACGCAGTATTTT. Its protein product is CAISDPGISTDTQYF.

This clonotype occurred many times. The chain employs TRBV11-2 and TRBJ2-1; possible D gene TRBD2, 5 bases. CDR1 SGHAT and CDR2 FQNNGV come from the germline V gene. Trimming cost V 1 base and J 6 bases, with 13 bases left between them. This CDR3 contains 15 residues. CDR3 DNA sequence: TGTGCCAGCAGCTTAGCATCGGGAAACTTCAATGAGCAGTTCTTC. It is translated as CASSLASGNFNEQFF.

A word on this clonotype: A much larger clone lies a single base off, so this may be a read error. The chain has TRBV6-2 or TRBV6-3 and TRBJ2-3, with a possible D match to TRBD1 (5 bases). The germline V gene encodes CDR1 MNHEY and CDR2 SVGEGT. This CDR3 region has 17 residues. The CDR3 DNA follows: TGTGCCAGCCACCCAGGCCGGAGAGTTGGGTTCACAGGTACGCAGTATTTT. Translated, it gives CASHPGRRVGFTGTQYF.

This clonotype was detected many times. The rearrangement uses TRBV28 and TRBJ2-7; D gene unclear. Trimming left V 2 bases short and J 3 bases short, with 8 bases between. Germline CDR1 reads MDHEN; CDR2 reads SYDVKM. This CDR3 comprises 13 residues. The CDR3, as DNA: TGTGCCAGCAGTTTAGGGTCCCACTACGAGCAGTACTTC. Protein sequence: CASSLGSHYEQYF.

Only a few counts were recorded for this clonotype. The rearrangement uses TRBV20-1 and TRBJ1-4, with 9 nucleotides matching TRBD1. The CDR3 is made up of 15 amino acids. J was trimmed by 7 bases and V by 0 bases; bases with no gene match: 6. The V gene's germline CDR1 is DFQATT and CDR2 SNEGSKA (reference sequence). The CDR3 DNA reads TGCAGTGCTAGAGAACGGGGGACAGGGCTTGAAAAACTGTTTTTT. It codes for CSARERGTGLEKLFF.

This clonotype was picked up many times. The rearrangement links TRBV20-1 to TRBJ2-5; 8 bases fit TRBD2. Germline CDR1 DFQATT, CDR2 SNEGSKA (reference sequence). This CDR3 spans 15 amino acids. Trimming took 1 base from V and 0 from J; bases not matched to a gene: 4. DNA for the CDR3: TGCAGTGCTAGAGGGACTAGCCAGTACCAAGAGACCCAGTACTTC. This codes for CSARGTSQYQETQYF.

This clonotype was picked up many times. This chain uses TRBV20-1 with TRBJ2-2; 7 nucleotides match TRBD2. The CDR3 extends over 14 amino acids. The germline V gene encodes CDR1 DFQATT and CDR2 SNEGSKA (reference sequence). The junction had 4 bases not matched to a gene; V was cut back by 3 bases and J by 3 bases. Written as DNA, the CDR3 is TGCAGTGCTAGGGGCGCGGGAGACACCGGGGAGCTGTTTTTT. This codes for CSARGAGDTGELFF.

This clonotype has only a few counts. The chain couples TRBV12-3 or TRBV12-4 to TRBJ1-6; TRBD1 matches at 7 bases. The CDR3 is made up of 13 amino acids. With V trimmed by 5 bases and J by 10 bases, 5 bases remained unmatched. The CDR3 sequence: CASSRQGESPLHF. CDR3 in DNA: TGTGCCAGCAGTCGACAGGGAGAATCACCCCTCCACTTT.